Listed below are T cell receptor beta chains from one sample, sequenced in a study of cytomegalovirus exposure and HLA in healthy donors. This table comes from immunoSEQ multiplex PCR, and its TCRdb copy is limited to in-frame clones, with some not included. The table includes about 110,000 clones, roughly 80% detected once. Sequencing was carried out using PBMCs. These receptors were collected from a young man in good health and CMV-seropositive. The conserved cysteine and the conserved F or W are not part of the CDR3 here. Fields, in order: V gene, J gene, CDR3 protein.

TRBV19	TRBJ2-1	ASSIVLGANLYNEQF
TRBV19	TRBJ1-2	ASTDRGIYGYT
TRBV15	TRBJ1-1	ATSPLPWTGGTEAF
TRBV18	TRBJ2-7	ASSPSGTPTYEQY
TRBV19	TRBJ1-1	ASSIGFQGYNTEAF
TRBV30	TRBJ1-1	AWSVTRLNTEAF
TRBV7-2	TRBJ2-3	ASSPRLADTQY
TRBV7-9	TRBJ2-1	ASKYGTGSPSSYNEQF
TRBV5-5	TRBJ1-2	ASSPPFRGSNYGYT
TRBV10-1	TRBJ2-1	ASSESSWGQGAVSYNEQF
TRBV6-5	TRBJ2-5	ASTDRGLETQY
TRBV15	TRBJ1-5	ATSRGGFGNQPQH
TRBV5-6	TRBJ1-4	ASTLAINNEKLF
TRBV19	TRBJ1-2	ASSIEPTATYGYT
TRBV30	TRBJ1-5	AWRGTGDSNQPQH
TRBV7-3	TRBJ1-6	ASSAGQGNSPLH
TRBV30	TRBJ1-2	AWSVSDSGSNYGYT
TRBV5-4	TRBJ2-1	ASSMGLAGGDEQF
TRBV5-1	TRBJ1-2	ASSLRDRPDGYT
TRBV2	TRBJ2-7	ASSDRQGIYEQY
TRBV6-1	TRBJ2-5	ASRETWETQY
TRBV9	TRBJ2-5	ASSVSTSGGRVTQY
TRBV5-1	TRBJ1-6	ASSPGGGSYNSPLH
TRBV5-4	TRBJ2-3	ASSLRTSGGSTDTQY